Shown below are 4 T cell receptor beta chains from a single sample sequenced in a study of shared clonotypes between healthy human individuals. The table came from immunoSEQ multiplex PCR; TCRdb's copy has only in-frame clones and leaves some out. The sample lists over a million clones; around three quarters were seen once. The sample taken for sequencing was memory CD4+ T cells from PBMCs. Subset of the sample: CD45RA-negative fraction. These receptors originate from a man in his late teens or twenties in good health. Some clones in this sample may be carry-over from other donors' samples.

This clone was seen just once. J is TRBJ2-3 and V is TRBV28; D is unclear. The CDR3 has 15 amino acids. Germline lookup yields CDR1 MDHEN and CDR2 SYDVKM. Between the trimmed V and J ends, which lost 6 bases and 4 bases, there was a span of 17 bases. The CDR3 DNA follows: TGTGCCAGCAGCCCGCAAGGGTCCAGAGCAGATACGCAGTATTTT. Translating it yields CASSPQGSRADTQYF.

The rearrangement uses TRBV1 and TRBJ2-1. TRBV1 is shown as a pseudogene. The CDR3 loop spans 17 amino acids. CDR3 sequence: CTSSQVEGSPSYNEQFF. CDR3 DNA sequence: TGCACCAGCAGCCAAGTGGAAGGCAGCCCCTCCTACAATGAGCAGTTCTTC.

The CDR3 reads CASSVISESYEQYF. The CDR3 nucleotides are TGTGCCAGCAGCGTAATTAGCGAGTCCTACGAGCAGTACTTC. V usage is TRBV9 and J usage is TRBJ2-7; TRBD2 might be the D (5 bases). Germline CDR1 is SGDLS and CDR2 is YYNGEE. The ends were cut back, 1 base at V and 1 base at J, with 9 bases in the middle. This CDR3 comprises 14 residues.

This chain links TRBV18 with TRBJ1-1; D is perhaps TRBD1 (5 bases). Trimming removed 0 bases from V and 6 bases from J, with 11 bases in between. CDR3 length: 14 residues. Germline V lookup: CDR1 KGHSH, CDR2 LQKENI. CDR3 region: CASSPPGGGAEAFF. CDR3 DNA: TGTGCCAGCTCACCACCCGGCGGGGGGGCTGAAGCTTTCTTT. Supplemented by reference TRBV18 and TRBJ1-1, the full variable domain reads NAGVMQNPRHLVRRRGQEARLRCSPMKGHSHVYWYRQLPEEGLKFMVYLQKENIIDESGMPKERFSAEFPKEGPSILRIQQVVRGDSAAYFCASSPPGGGAEAFFGQGTRLTVV.